The T cell receptor beta chain under discussion was sequenced for a study of shared clonotypes between healthy human individuals. Study-level information: Plates per donor: three CD4 naive, three CD4 memory, two CD8 naive, one CD8 memory.

CD45RO-negative, CCR7-selected cells formed the naive CD8 fraction, which excluded terminally differentiated effector memory CD45RA+ cells. As for this clone: Its target is not known.

TCRdb's table, derived via immunoSEQ multiplex PCR, lists solely in-frame clones and lacks some. Here the sample spans about 2.1 million clones, around 93% being singletons. The V gene's germline CDR1 is MNHEY and CDR2 SMNVEV (reference sequence). With 5 bases clipped from V and 6 bases from J, the junction kept 5 bases outside the gene matches. The CDR3 contains 13 residues. General study points: Naive subsets typically showed greater estimated richness than memory subsets. Naive CD4 clonotypes were shared across a handful of donors at 4.5% to 6.5%. All-four-donor shared clonotypes had higher generation probabilities than non-shared clonotypes did.

The receptor was isolated from a man aged 18 to 35 in good health. Some clones in this sample may be carry-over from other donors' samples. The sample comprised naive CD8+ T cells from PBMCs. V and J are TRBV27 and TRBJ1-2, with TRBD1 matching 8 bases. The CDR3 here is CASSGRDRHGYTF. DNA for the CDR3: TGTGCCAGCAGTGGCCGGGACAGGCATGGCTACACCTTC.